This T cell receptor beta chain is drawn from a study of cytomegalovirus exposure and HLA in healthy donors. Germline CDR1 SGHDT, CDR2 YYEEEE. This CDR3 comprises 14 residues. Trimming removed 3 bases at V and 8 bases at J, with 18 bases between. The data were produced by immunoSEQ multiplex PCR, yet TCRdb's version contains in-frame clones alone and is incomplete. The sample yields a few hundred thousand clones, approximately 88% seen once. The receptor's source is a woman under 40 in good health and CMV-seropositive. V gene TRBV5-6 combines with J gene TRBJ2-7; D possibly matches TRBD1 or TRBD2 (5 bases each). The sequenced sample consisted of PBMCs. CDR3 protein: CASSSGTAREKQYF. CDR3 bases: TGTGCCAGCAGCTCCGGGACGGCTAGGGAGAAGCAGTACTTC.